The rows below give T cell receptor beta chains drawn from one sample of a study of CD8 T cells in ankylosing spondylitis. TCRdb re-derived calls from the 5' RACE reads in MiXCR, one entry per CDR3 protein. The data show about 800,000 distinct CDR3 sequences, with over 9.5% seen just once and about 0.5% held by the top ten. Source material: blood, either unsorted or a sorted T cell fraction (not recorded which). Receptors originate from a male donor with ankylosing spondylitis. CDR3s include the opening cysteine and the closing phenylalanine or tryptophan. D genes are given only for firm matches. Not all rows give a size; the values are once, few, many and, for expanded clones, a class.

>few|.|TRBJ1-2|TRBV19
CASSIDLFYGYTF
TGTGCCAGTAGTATCGACCTTTTCTATGGCTACACCTTC
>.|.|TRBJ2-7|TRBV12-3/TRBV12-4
CASTLVSGYEQYF
TGTGCCAGCACCCTCGTCTCTGGCTACGAGCAGTACTTC
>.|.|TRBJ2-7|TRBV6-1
CASRLTGLGGYEQYF
TGTGCCAGCAGACTCACAGGGCTCGGGGGTTACGAGCAGTACTTC
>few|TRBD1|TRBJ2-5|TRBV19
CASSVGQGAKTQYF
TGTGCCAGTAGTGTGGGACAGGGGGCGAAGACCCAGTACTTC
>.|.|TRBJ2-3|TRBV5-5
CASSLEWYSTDTQYF
TGTGCCAGCAGCTTGGAGTGGTATAGCACAGATACGCAGTATTTT
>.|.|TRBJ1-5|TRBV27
CASSDLDLGDQPQHF
TGTGCCAGCAGTGATCTCGACCTTGGAGATCAGCCCCAGCATTTT
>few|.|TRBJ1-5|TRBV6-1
CASSESDLRQPQHF
TGTGCCAGCAGTGAGTCAGATTTGAGGCAGCCCCAGCATTTT
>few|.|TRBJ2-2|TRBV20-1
CSAAWANTGELFF
TGCAGTGCGGCATGGGCGAACACCGGGGAGCTGTTTTTT
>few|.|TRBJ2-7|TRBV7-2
CASSSTRRGGGVGEQYF
TGTGCCAGCAGCTCCACCCGGAGGGGGGGAGGAGTGGGCGAGCAGTACTTC
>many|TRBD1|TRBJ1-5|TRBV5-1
CASSAQGLHQPQHF
TGCGCCAGCAGCGCACAGGGGTTACATCAGCCCCAGCATTTT
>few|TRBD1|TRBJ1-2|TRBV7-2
CASSLSTGWRGYTF
TGTGCCAGCAGCTTATCGACAGGGTGGCGGGGCTACACCTTC
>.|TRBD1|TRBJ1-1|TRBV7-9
CASSLGGQGNAEAFF
TGTGCCAGCAGCTTGGGGGGACAGGGAAACGCTGAAGCTTTCTTT
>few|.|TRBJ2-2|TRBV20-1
CSAAGVLSVFTGELFF
TGCAGTGCAGCAGGGGTCCTATCCGTTTTCACCGGGGAGCTGTTTTTT
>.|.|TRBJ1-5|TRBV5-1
CASSAAGSDNQPQHF
TGCGCCAGCAGCGCCGCTGGGAGTGACAATCAGCCCCAGCATTTT
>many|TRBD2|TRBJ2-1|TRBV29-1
CSVRKTGGIREGTNEQFF
TGCAGCGTTAGAAAAACGGGAGGGATAAGAGAGGGTACCAATGAGCAGTTCTTC
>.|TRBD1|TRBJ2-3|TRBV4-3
CASSQEVGDRSTDTQYF
TGCGCCAGCAGCCAAGAAGTTGGGGACAGGAGCACAGATACGCAGTATTTT
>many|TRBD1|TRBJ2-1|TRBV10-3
CAISLGQSDEQFF
TGTGCCATCAGCCTGGGACAGAGCGATGAGCAGTTCTTC
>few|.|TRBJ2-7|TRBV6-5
CASSYIGLGGEQYF
TGTGCCAGCAGTTATATCGGACTAGGGGGCGAGCAGTACTTC
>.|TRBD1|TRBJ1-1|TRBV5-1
CASSLGQGFEAFF
TGCGCCAGCAGCTTGGGACAGGGGTTTGAAGCTTTCTTT
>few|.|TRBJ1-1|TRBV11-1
CASSLVTYTEAFF
TGTGCCAGCAGCTTAGTCACCTACACTGAAGCTTTCTTT